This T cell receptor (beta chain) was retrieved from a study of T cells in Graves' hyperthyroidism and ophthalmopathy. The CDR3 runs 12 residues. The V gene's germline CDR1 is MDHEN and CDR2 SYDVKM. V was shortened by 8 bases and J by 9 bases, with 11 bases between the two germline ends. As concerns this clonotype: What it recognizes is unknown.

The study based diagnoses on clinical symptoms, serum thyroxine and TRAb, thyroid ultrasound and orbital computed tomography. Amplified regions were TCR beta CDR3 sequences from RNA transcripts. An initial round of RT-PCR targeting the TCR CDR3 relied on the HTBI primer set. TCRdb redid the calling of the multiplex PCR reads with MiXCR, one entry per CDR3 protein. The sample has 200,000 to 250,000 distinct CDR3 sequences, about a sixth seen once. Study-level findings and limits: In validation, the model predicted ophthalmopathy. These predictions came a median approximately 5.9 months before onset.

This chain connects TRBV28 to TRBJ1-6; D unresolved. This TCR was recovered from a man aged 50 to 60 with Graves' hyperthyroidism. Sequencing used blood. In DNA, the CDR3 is TGTGCCAGCGCTCAAGAGGGTTCACCCCTCCACTTT. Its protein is CASAQEGSPLHF.